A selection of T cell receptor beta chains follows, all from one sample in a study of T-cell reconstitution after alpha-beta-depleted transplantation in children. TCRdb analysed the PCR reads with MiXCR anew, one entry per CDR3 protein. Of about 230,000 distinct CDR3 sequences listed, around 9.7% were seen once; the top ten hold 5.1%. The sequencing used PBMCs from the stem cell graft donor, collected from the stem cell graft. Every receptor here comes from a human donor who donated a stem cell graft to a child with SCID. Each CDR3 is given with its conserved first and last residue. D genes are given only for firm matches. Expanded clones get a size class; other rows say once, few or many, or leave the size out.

CDR3nt: TGTGCCAGCACTACAAATTGGAACGAGCAGTACTTC
CDR3aa: CASTTNWNEQYF
v_gene: TRBV6-6
abundance: many
j_gene: TRBJ2-7
d_gene: NA

CDR3nt: TGCAGTGCTGCCCTCTTTGGAGATACGCAGTATTTT
CDR3aa: CSAALFGDTQYF
v_gene: TRBV20-1
abundance: many
j_gene: TRBJ2-3
d_gene: NA

CDR3nt: TGTGCCAGCAGCCAGGACAGGGGTATCCATCAGCCCCAGCATTTT
CDR3aa: CASSQDRGIHQPQHF
v_gene: TRBV16
abundance: many
j_gene: TRBJ1-5
d_gene: TRBD1

CDR3nt: TGTGCCACCGGGACGGTGCCCTATGGCTACACCTTC
CDR3aa: CATGTVPYGYTF
v_gene: TRBV10-3
abundance: many
j_gene: TRBJ1-2
d_gene: NA

CDR3nt: TGCGCCAGCAGCTCCGGGGACAGGGTGAGGGGCACTGAAGCTTTCTTT
CDR3aa: CASSSGDRVRGTEAFF
v_gene: TRBV5-1
abundance: many
j_gene: TRBJ1-1
d_gene: TRBD1

CDR3nt: TGTGCCAGCAGCCCTGGAGGGCTTAACTATGGCTACACCTTC
CDR3aa: CASSPGGLNYGYTF
v_gene: TRBV7-2
abundance: many
j_gene: TRBJ1-2
d_gene: NA

CDR3nt: TGCGCCAGCAGCTTAGGACAGGCCGCCTATGGCGACACCTTC
CDR3aa: CASSLGQAAYGDTF
v_gene: TRBV5-1
abundance: NA
j_gene: TRBJ1-2
d_gene: TRBD1

CDR3nt: TGCGCCAGCAGCTTGGTAGCAGAGGGAAACACCATATATTTT
CDR3aa: CASSLVAEGNTIYF
v_gene: TRBV5-1
abundance: many
j_gene: TRBJ1-3
d_gene: NA

CDR3nt: TGCGCCAGCAGCTCGAAGTCAGGGCCGAACCCTGGAGCTTTCTTT
CDR3aa: CASSSKSGPNPGAFF
v_gene: TRBV5-1
abundance: NA
j_gene: TRBJ1-1
d_gene: NA

CDR3nt: TGTGCCAGCAGCATCGTTGGGGACCATCAGCCCCAGCATTTT
CDR3aa: CASSIVGDHQPQHF
v_gene: TRBV12-3/TRBV12-4
abundance: many
j_gene: TRBJ1-5
d_gene: NA

CDR3nt: TGTGCCAGCAGCGCCGGACAGGGGTTGAATGAGCAGTTCTTC
CDR3aa: CASSAGQGLNEQFF
v_gene: TRBV9
abundance: many
j_gene: TRBJ2-1
d_gene: TRBD1

CDR3nt: TGCGCCAGCAGCCCCGGGACAGGGAGGAACGAGCAGTACTTC
CDR3aa: CASSPGTGRNEQYF
v_gene: TRBV5-1
abundance: many
j_gene: TRBJ2-7
d_gene: TRBD1

CDR3nt: TGTGCCAGCAGCTTAGAGGGGACAGGAGGAAATCAGCCCCAGCATTTT
CDR3aa: CASSLEGTGGNQPQHF
v_gene: TRBV7-2
abundance: many
j_gene: TRBJ1-5
d_gene: TRBD1

CDR3nt: TGCAGCGTTGAAGGACAGGTTTATGGCTACACCTTC
CDR3aa: CSVEGQVYGYTF
v_gene: TRBV29-1
abundance: many
j_gene: TRBJ1-2
d_gene: NA

CDR3nt: TGCGCCAGCAGCCAAGCGCTAGACCCAATGGGGGGAGATACGCAGTATTTT
CDR3aa: CASSQALDPMGGDTQYF
v_gene: TRBV4-3
abundance: NA
j_gene: TRBJ2-3
d_gene: NA

CDR3nt: TGCGCCAGCATACTCGGGGGGGCCTACTACAATGAGCAGTTCTTC
CDR3aa: CASILGGAYYNEQFF
v_gene: TRBV5-1
abundance: many
j_gene: TRBJ2-1
d_gene: TRBD2

CDR3nt: TGTGCCAGCAGCTTAGTGTCCCGGACTAGCGGAGATACGCAGTATTTT
CDR3aa: CASSLVSRTSGDTQYF
v_gene: TRBV7-6
abundance: NA
j_gene: TRBJ2-3
d_gene: TRBD2

CDR3nt: TGCGCCAGCAGCTCAGGGGACAGGGTGAACACTGAAGCTTTCTTT
CDR3aa: CASSSGDRVNTEAFF
v_gene: TRBV5-1
abundance: many
j_gene: TRBJ1-1
d_gene: TRBD1

CDR3nt: TGTGCCAGCAGTTCAGGGGACAATCAGCCCCAGCATTTT
CDR3aa: CASSSGDNQPQHF
v_gene: TRBV12-3/TRBV12-4
abundance: many
j_gene: TRBJ1-5
d_gene: NA

CDR3nt: TGTGCCATCAGTGAGTGGCTAGCGGGGACCTACAATGAGCAGTTCTTC
CDR3aa: CAISEWLAGTYNEQFF
v_gene: TRBV10-3
abundance: many
j_gene: TRBJ2-1
d_gene: TRBD2

CDR3nt: TGTGCCAGCAGCGACAGAACTAGCGGGAACATAGCCAAAAACATTCAGTACTTC
CDR3aa: CASSDRTSGNIAKNIQYF
v_gene: TRBV11-1
abundance: many
j_gene: TRBJ2-4
d_gene: TRBD2

CDR3nt: TGTGCCAGCAGCTCGGGGACAGGGGGTTATCAGCCCCAGCATTTT
CDR3aa: CASSSGTGGYQPQHF
v_gene: TRBV9
abundance: many
j_gene: TRBJ1-5
d_gene: TRBD1

CDR3nt: TGCGCCAGCAGCAACTGGGCGGGCGATGAAAAACTGTTTTTT
CDR3aa: CASSNWAGDEKLFF
v_gene: TRBV5-1
abundance: many
j_gene: TRBJ1-4
d_gene: NA

CDR3nt: TGTGCCATCAGGGATGGGGCTAATGAAAAACTGTTTTTT
CDR3aa: CAIRDGANEKLFF
v_gene: TRBV10-3
abundance: few
j_gene: TRBJ1-4
d_gene: NA

CDR3nt: TGTGCCAGCAGCTTAGGCAGTAGTTACAATCAGCCCCAGCATTTT
CDR3aa: CASSLGSSYNQPQHF
v_gene: TRBV7-8
abundance: many
j_gene: TRBJ1-5
d_gene: NA

CDR3nt: TGTGCCAGCAGCTTAAGCAGGGGGACAGATACGCAGTATTTT
CDR3aa: CASSLSRGTDTQYF
v_gene: TRBV7-3
abundance: many
j_gene: TRBJ2-3
d_gene: TRBD1

CDR3nt: TGCAGTGCTACGGCGATCACAGATACGCAGTATTTT
CDR3aa: CSATAITDTQYF
v_gene: TRBV20-1
abundance: many
j_gene: TRBJ2-3
d_gene: NA

CDR3nt: TGTGCCAGCAGCTTTAGACTGGCAGGTTTCTACAATGAGCAGTTCTTC
CDR3aa: CASSFRLAGFYNEQFF
v_gene: TRBV5-5
abundance: many
j_gene: TRBJ2-1
d_gene: NA

CDR3nt: TGCAGTGCTAGAGGACAGTCCGGGGCCAACGTCCTGACTTTC
CDR3aa: CSARGQSGANVLTF
v_gene: TRBV20-1
abundance: many
j_gene: TRBJ2-6
d_gene: NA

CDR3nt: TGCGCCAGCAGCCGGACTGAAGGCTCCTACAATGAGCAGTTCTTC
CDR3aa: CASSRTEGSYNEQFF
v_gene: TRBV5-1
abundance: many
j_gene: TRBJ2-1
d_gene: NA

CDR3nt: TGCGCCAGCAGCTTGAAAGCTGATACTGAAGCTTTCTTT
CDR3aa: CASSLKADTEAFF
v_gene: TRBV5-1
abundance: few
j_gene: TRBJ1-1
d_gene: NA

CDR3nt: TGTGCCAGCAGCTCCAGTAGCGGGGGCGACACAGATACGCAGTATTTT
CDR3aa: CASSSSSGGDTDTQYF
v_gene: TRBV11-2
abundance: many
j_gene: TRBJ2-3
d_gene: TRBD2

CDR3nt: TGTGCCAGCACCCCAGGGGGCCCCAGGGTGGTAACTGAAGCTTTCTTT
CDR3aa: CASTPGGPRVVTEAFF
v_gene: TRBV27
abundance: many
j_gene: TRBJ1-1
d_gene: TRBD1

CDR3nt: TGCAGCGTTGAAGATCAGGGAGGGGGCAATGGCTACACCTTC
CDR3aa: CSVEDQGGGNGYTF
v_gene: TRBV29-1
abundance: many
j_gene: TRBJ1-2
d_gene: TRBD1

CDR3nt: TGTGCCATCGCCAAAGGACAGCCCAATCAGCCCCAGCATTTT
CDR3aa: CAIAKGQPNQPQHF
v_gene: TRBV10-3
abundance: many
j_gene: TRBJ1-5
d_gene: NA

CDR3nt: TGTGCCAGCAGTAAAGAGACGGGCATTAATGAAAAACTGTTTTTT
CDR3aa: CASSKETGINEKLFF
v_gene: TRBV12-3/TRBV12-4
abundance: many
j_gene: TRBJ1-4
d_gene: NA

CDR3nt: TGTGCCACCAGTGATTTCTGGGTTACTAACTATGGCTACACCTTC
CDR3aa: CATSDFWVTNYGYTF
v_gene: TRBV24-1
abundance: many
j_gene: TRBJ1-2
d_gene: NA

CDR3nt: TGCAGCGTTGAATGGATAGCGGGGGCGGGGGATACGCAGTATTTT
CDR3aa: CSVEWIAGAGDTQYF
v_gene: TRBV29-1
abundance: many
j_gene: TRBJ2-3
d_gene: TRBD2